Given below is one T cell receptor beta chain in context. This entry comes from a study of T cell changes during pregnancy in multiple sclerosis. CDR1 KGHSH and CDR2 LQKENI come from the germline V gene. V dropped 1 base and J dropped 5 bases, with 9 bases sitting between them. This CDR3 contains 14 residues. Assay: immunoSEQ multiplex PCR; the TCRdb copy retains only in-frame clones and omits some. The repertoire holds under 45,000 clones, almost 95% seen once, with about 0.32% in the top ten. The source was CD4+ T cells from peripheral blood mononuclear cells, collected after pregnancy. This TCR came from a female donor with multiple sclerosis, enrolled in a pregnancy study. V gene TRBV18 combines with J gene TRBJ1-3; D is unclear. The CDR3 nucleotides are TGTGCCAGCTCACCACAGCGGGAAAGAAACACCATATATTTT. Translation: CASSPQRERNTIYF.